This TCR beta chain was sequenced during a study of vaccination effects on CD4 cells after COVID-19. In the study overall: Late post-vaccine samples came at days +241, +227 and +161 respectively. Study-level points and caveats: There were few convalescent patients in the study and no early post-infection timepoints.

The assay was immunoSEQ multiplex PCR, and TCRdb's table has in-frame clones only and misses some. The sample lists approximately 15,000 clones, over 65% occurring once. This clone was recorded a few times. Its antigen is still unknown. CDR3 length: 13 amino acids. V shed 1 base and J shed 9 bases, with 10 bases lying between them. Germline loops: CDR1 LGHNT, CDR2 FRNRAP. Expansion with viral peptide pools was applied to antigen-specific CD4+ T cells by the ViraFEST assay prior to sequencing. When about ten days of culture had elapsed, CD4+ T cells were isolated. Infection dated between March and December 2020, before the Alpha, Beta and Delta variants reached the United States. Participants were given two doses of BNT162b2 or mRNA-1273 vaccine. Some 2 million PBMC per well were cultured with around 9.6 IU/ml IL-2 and roughly 11 ug/ml peptides. The authors replaced half the medium with IL-2 medium on days 3 and 7.

This TCR came from a human donor who had a prior SARS-CoV-2 infection. Sample: CD4+ T cells from PBMCs cultured with SARS-CoV-2 spike peptides, taken after COVID-19 vaccination. The gene calls are TRBV12-5 and TRBJ1-3, with unresolved D. The DNA for the CDR3 is TGTGCTAGTGGTTTGGAGGTGGAAAGCACCATATATTTT. Its translation is CASGLEVESTIYF.